The subject of this entry is one T cell receptor (beta chain). Specified time point: baseline pretreatment blood. Treatment meaning: 15 Gy SBRT to primary tumor, nephrectomy 4 weeks later. Serial blood draws occurred at baseline and 2 and 4 weeks post-SBRT. The data originate from a study of radiation and T cells in renal cell carcinoma. Sequenced by immunoSEQ multiplex PCR; TCRdb stores in-frame clones only, minus some. Counted here are around 160,000 clones, about 88% occurring once; the ten biggest clones make up around 4%. The CDR3 is 14 amino acids. CDR1 MNHEY and CDR2 SVGAGI come from the germline V gene. V gave up 2 bases and J gave up 6 bases, with 10 bases separating them.

This clonotype was obtained from a woman in her 70s with renal cell carcinoma. The rearrangement links TRBV6-5 to TRBJ2-2; the D is unclear. Source: blood, taken from a patient whose treatment included radiotherapy and nephrectomy. CDR3 nucleotide sequence: TGTGCCAGCAGTTACCTTCGGGCCGCCGGGGAGCTGTTTTTT. Translated: CASSYLRAAGELFF.